The 15 T cell receptor beta chains given below trace back to one sample, sequenced in a study of blood T cell repertoires in COVID-19 (dated by TCRdb to 2018 to 2021). Library generation was performed with the immunoSEQ multiplex PCR assay. Not all clones reach the TCRdb copy of this immuneACCESS table, which keeps in-frame sequences only. Checked studies attribute under half of the gap to unresolved V genes and leave the rest unexplained. Present in this sample are 40,000 to 65,000 clones, about 86% of which were seen just once. In total, the top ten clones hold roughly 12% of the sample. Specimen: peripheral blood. The receptor source for this set is a man between 65 and 80 years old with active COVID-19.

The gene calls are TRBV19 and TRBJ2-7; D call uncertain. CDR3 length equals 17 residues. The germline V gene encodes CDR1 LNHDA and CDR2 SQIVND (reference sequence). V lost 5 bases, J lost 2 bases, and 22 bases lay in between. CDR3 DNA: TGTGCCAGTAGTGCAGGTACTTCATATGCGTTGGCCTACGAGCAGTACTTC. This encodes CASSAGTSYALAYEQYF. The variable domain in full, with the rest retrieved from reference TRBV19 and TRBJ2-7, is DGGITQSPKYLFRKEGQNVTLSCEQNLNHDAMYWYRQDPGQGLRLIYYSQIVNDFQKGDIAEGYSVSREKKESFPLTVTSAQKNPTAFYLCASSAGTSYALAYEQYFGPGTRLTVT.

V is TRBV19 and J is TRBJ1-4; 7 nucleotides line up with TRBD1. The CDR3 consists of 15 residues. CDR1 is LNHDA, CDR2 SQIVND, per germline (reference sequence). With 5 bases clipped from V and 5 bases from J, the junction kept 8 bases outside the gene matches. The CDR3 spells CASSPHRGENEKLFF. Here the CDR3 DNA reads TGTGCCAGTAGTCCCCACAGGGGAGAGAATGAAAAACTGTTTTTT. The complete variable domain, with remaining parts taken from reference TRBV19 and TRBJ1-4, reads DGGITQSPKYLFRKEGQNVTLSCEQNLNHDAMYWYRQDPGQGLRLIYYSQIVNDFQKGDIAEGYSVSREKKESFPLTVTSAQKNPTAFYLCASSPHRGENEKLFFGSGTQLSVL.

This clone has just one count. J is TRBJ2-1 and V is TRBV5-4, with D possibly being TRBD2 (7 bases). V lost 5 bases, J lost 5 bases, and 20 bases lay in between. The germline V gene encodes CDR1 SGHNT and CDR2 YYREEE (reference sequence). The length of the CDR3 is 16 residues. The CDR3 loop is CASRDQAGASNNEQFF. CDR3 DNA sequence: TGTGCCAGCAGAGATCAGGCGGGGGCTTCTAACAATGAGCAGTTCTTC.

The chain employs TRBV6-5 and TRBJ1-2, with D perhaps matching TRBD1 (5 bases). CDR1 is MNHEY and CDR2 is SVGAGI in the germline V gene. This CDR3 region has 13 residues. Trimming left V 3 bases short and J 5 bases short, with 10 bases between. The CDR3 here is CASSYGGTYGYTF. The CDR3 DNA sequence: TGTGCCAGCAGTTATGGGGGGACGTATGGCTACACCTTC.

This clone has only a few counts. The chain recombines TRBV13 with TRBJ1-2, with D unresolved. The CDR3 spans 16 residues. From germline, CDR1 is PRHDT and CDR2 FYEKMQ (reference sequence). Deletions cut 0 bases from V and 2 bases from J, with 13 bases between. CDR3 sequence: CASSLGRAGLNYGYTF. CDR3 nucleotide sequence: TGTGCCAGCAGCTTAGGGAGGGCAGGCCTCAACTATGGCTACACCTTC.

The V call is TRBV5-4, the J call TRBJ2-7; 8 bases match TRBD1. CDR1 is SGHNT and CDR2 is YYREEE in the germline V gene (reference sequence). J was trimmed by 6 bases and V by 5 bases; bases with no gene match: 13. The CDR3 runs to 15 residues. CDR3 region: CASSQVTGGASEQYF. The CDR3 coding sequence is TGTGCCAGCAGTCAGGTAACAGGGGGAGCCTCCGAGCAGTACTTC.

The chain uses TRBV9 and TRBJ1-6; D is undetermined. The CDR3 length is 13 residues. V gave up 0 bases and J gave up 6 bases, with 4 bases separating them. In germline, CDR1 is SGDLS, CDR2 YYNGEE. Here the CDR3 reads CASSVASNSPLHF. Here the CDR3 DNA reads TGTGCCAGCAGCGTAGCGAGTAATTCACCCCTCCACTTT.

This clone was observed a few times. This chain links TRBV7-9 with TRBJ1-4; D remains unclear. V dropped 1 base and J dropped 3 bases, with 15 bases sitting between them. Germline V lookup: CDR1 SEHNR, CDR2 FQNEAQ (reference sequence). The CDR3 covers 17 residues. This chain's CDR3 is CASSLEPPSVANEKLFF. The DNA of the CDR3 is TGTGCCAGCAGCTTAGAGCCCCCCTCGGTAGCTAATGAAAAACTGTTTTTT. Combining the CDR3 with reference TRBV7-9 and TRBJ1-4 gives the whole variable domain DTGVSQNPRHKITKRGQNVTFRCDPISEHNRLYWYRQTLGQGPEFLTYFQNEAQLEKSRLLSDRFSAERPKGSFSTLEIQRTEQGDSAMYLCASSLEPPSVANEKLFFGSGTQLSVL.

This sequence joins TRBV30 and TRBJ1-4; 9 bases match TRBD1. CDR1 is GTSNPN and CDR2 is SVGIG in the germline V gene (reference sequence). The CDR3 covers 15 residues. Trimming took 3 bases from V and 4 from J; bases not matched to a gene: 6. CDR3 DNA sequence: TGTGCCTGGAGGCCCGGACAGGGGTTTAATGAAAAACTGTTTTTT. This gives the protein CAWRPGQGFNEKLFF.

This chain links TRBV28 with TRBJ2-7; tentatively, D is TRBD1 (5 bases). Per germline, CDR1 MDHEN and CDR2 SYDVKM. Trimming cost V 2 bases and J 4 bases, with 6 bases left between them. The CDR3 runs to 12 residues. This chain's CDR3 is CASSLRGYEQYF. The CDR3 DNA is TGTGCCAGCAGTTTAAGGGGTTACGAGCAGTACTTC.

This clone appeared many times. The chain recombines TRBV4-1 with TRBJ1-2, with D perhaps matching TRBD1 (5 bases). CDR3 length equals 13 residues. V was clipped by 2 bases and J by 4 bases, with 8 bases between them. Germline V gives CDR1 MGHRA, CDR2 YSYEKL. CDR3 sequence: CASSQNRLYGYTF. CDR3 DNA sequence: TGCGCCAGCAGCCAAAACAGGCTCTATGGCTACACCTTC.

This clone appeared a few times. The V gene is TRBV6-2 or TRBV6-3, the J gene TRBJ1-5, with a tentative D call TRBD1 (6 bases). V was cut by 5 bases and J by 4 bases, with 24 bases left in between. Per the germline V gene, CDR1 is MNHEY and CDR2 is SVGEGT. The CDR3 has 18 amino acids. The DNA for the CDR3 is TGTGCCAGCAGTCCGTCGGGGACCGACAGGCCCTCGAATCAGCCCCAGCATTTT. Translation: CASSPSGTDRPSNQPQHF.

The chain uses TRBV7-2 and TRBJ2-7, with 10 nucleotides matching TRBD1. The V gene's germline CDR1 is SGHTA and CDR2 FQGNSA. The CDR3 runs to 16 residues. V gave up 2 bases and J gave up 5 bases; unmatched junction bases: 9. In nucleotides, the CDR3 is TGTGCCAGCAGCTTACCTAGACAGGGGGCGGGGAACGAGCAGTACTTC. It codes for CASSLPRQGAGNEQYF.

The chain recombines TRBV19 with TRBJ2-4; 8 bases fit TRBD1. Germline values: CDR1 LNHDA, CDR2 SQIVND (reference sequence). CDR3 size: 17 residues. V was clipped by 4 bases and J by 4 bases; unmatched bases: 12. CDR3 loop: CASSTGGSARKKNIQYF. CDR3 nucleotide sequence: TGTGCCAGTAGTACAGGGGGCTCAGCTCGGAAGAAAAACATTCAGTACTTC.

This chain links TRBV7-2 with TRBJ2-3; 9 bases are a match to TRBD2. Germline trimming cut 7 bases from V and 7 bases from J; bases unmatched to any gene: 12. The length of the CDR3 is 15 residues. Germline V gives CDR1 SGHTA, CDR2 FQGNSA. The CDR3 DNA reads TGTGCCAGCACCCCGGGGGGCGGGGGGGCAAATACGCAGTATTTT. Protein sequence: CASTPGGGGANTQYF.